The 28 T cell receptor beta chains below all came from one sample that was sequenced in a study of cytotoxic CD8 clonotypes in ibrutinib-treated CLL. Measured with immunoSEQ multiplex PCR; TCRdb has only the in-frame clones, and not every one. The sample records some 160,000 clones, around 84% being singletons. The sample in question was PBMCs, obtained after 12 months of ibrutinib treatment. The receptors here all came from a human donor with chronic lymphocytic leukemia.

The table lists this clone with a few counts. V gene TRBV5-1 combines with J gene TRBJ1-2; 10 positions agree with TRBD1. Germline loops: CDR1 SGHRS, CDR2 YFSETQ. The CDR3 has 14 amino acids. Trimming cost V 4 bases and J 6 bases; bases outside gene matches: 6. CDR3 sequence: CASSLGTGVDGYTF. In nucleotides, the CDR3 is TGCGCCAGCAGCCTTGGGACAGGGGTAGATGGCTACACCTTC. The full variable domain, rest sourced from reference TRBV5-1 and TRBJ1-2, is KAGVTQTPRYLIKTRGQQVTLSCSPISGHRSVSWYQQTPGQGLQFLFEYFSETQRNKGNFPGRFSGRQFSNSRSEMNVSTLELGDSALYLCASSLGTGVDGYTFGSGTRLTVV.

The V and J genes are TRBV10-1 and TRBJ2-1, with unresolved D. The germline V gene encodes CDR1 WNHNN and CDR2 SYGVQD (reference sequence). With 0 bases removed from V and 8 bases from J, the gap between germline ends came to 17 bases. The CDR3 sequence is 16 residues long. The CDR3 region has the DNA TGCGCCAGCAGTGAGTCCATAGGGTCAGGAACTTATGAGCAGTTCTTC. This codes for CASSESIGSGTYEQFF.

The chain has TRBV7-2 and TRBJ2-7; a weak D match, TRBD1 (5 bases). CDR1 and CDR2 from the germline V gene are SGHTA and FQGNSA. Trimming took off 3 bases at V and 0 bases at J, with 9 bases between the two ends. This CDR3 spans 14 amino acids. CDR3 nucleotide sequence: TGTGCCAGCAGCTTCGACAGCCGCTCCTACGAGCAGTACTTC. Translated: CASSFDSRSYEQYF. Supplemented by reference TRBV7-2 and TRBJ2-7, the full variable domain reads GAGVSQSPSNKVTEKGKDVELRCDPISGHTALYWYRQSLGQGLEFLIYFQGNSAPDKSGLPSDRFSAERTGGSVSTLTIQRTQQEDSAVYLCASSFDSRSYEQYFGPGTRLTVT.

The CDR3 DNA reads as TGTGCCAACAGAGAAGCTCAGGGCTCATCGTTTGGCTACACCTTC. Protein product: CANREAQGSSFGYTF. V and J are TRBV7-9 and TRBJ1-2; TRBD1 might be the D (5 bases). From germline, CDR1 is SEHNR and CDR2 FQNEAQ (reference sequence). The V gene lost 10 bases and the J gene lost 7 bases, with 25 bases spanning the gap. The CDR3 covers 15 residues.

This clone showed up just a few times. The rearrangement links TRBV7-6 to TRBJ1-5; 8 bases align to TRBD1. From germline, CDR1 is SGHVS and CDR2 FNYEAQ. Trimming cost V 4 bases and J 5 bases; bases outside gene matches: 7. CDR3 length equals 15 residues. The CDR3: CASSSGQGGYQPQHF. In nucleotides, the CDR3 is TGTGCCAGCAGCTCTGGACAGGGAGGGTATCAGCCCCAGCATTTT.

The chain couples TRBV7-6 to TRBJ2-3; 8 bases match TRBD2. Per the germline V gene, CDR1 is SGHVS and CDR2 is FNYEAQ. With 1 base clipped from V and 1 base from J, the junction kept 7 bases outside the gene matches. The CDR3 has 17 residues. The CDR3 sequence: CASSLDGKTSGTDTQYF. CDR3 nucleotide sequence: TGTGCCAGCAGCTTAGACGGAAAGACTAGCGGCACAGATACGCAGTATTTT.

V and J are TRBV19 and TRBJ2-4; D is perhaps TRBD1 (5 bases). V lost 5 bases, J lost 8 bases, and 10 bases lay in between. The CDR3 is 12 amino acids. Germline assignment: CDR1 LNHDA and CDR2 SQIVND (reference sequence). In DNA, the CDR3 is TGTGCCAGTAGTGGTGACAGTTACATTCAGTACTTC. Residues: CASSGDSYIQYF.

This clone was seen many times. The rearrangement links TRBV6-1 to TRBJ2-7, with TRBD1 identical over 7 bases. The CDR3 covers 13 residues. Germline trimming cut 4 bases from V and 2 bases from J; bases unmatched to any gene: 2. Germline V gives CDR1 MNHNS, CDR2 SASEGT. The CDR3 DNA reads as TGTGCCAGCAGTGTAGGGACAGCCTACGAGCAGTACTTC. Translated: CASSVGTAYEQYF.

The chain combines TRBV19 with TRBJ2-7; D call uncertain. V shed 5 bases and J shed 3 bases, with 17 bases lying between them. CDR1 and CDR2 from the germline V gene are LNHDA and SQIVND (reference sequence). The CDR3 totals 15 residues. CDR3 sequence reads: CASSYKGARSYEQYF. CDR3 coding DNA: TGTGCCAGTAGTTACAAAGGTGCCAGGAGCTACGAGCAGTACTTC.

V gene TRBV7-9 combines with J gene TRBJ2-1, with TRBD2 matching 12 bases. The germline V gene encodes CDR1 SEHNR and CDR2 FQNEAQ (reference sequence). Trimming took 5 bases from V and 6 from J; bases not matched to a gene: 14. This CDR3 is built from 18 residues. CDR3 sequence: CASSARGSTSGGINEQFF. As DNA, the CDR3 is TGTGCCAGCAGCGCCCGGGGATCGACTAGCGGGGGTATCAATGAGCAGTTCTTC.

The chain employs TRBV18 and TRBJ1-2, with D uncertain. From germline, CDR1 is KGHSH and CDR2 LQKENI. Trimming left V 4 bases short and J 6 bases short, with 6 bases between. The CDR3 has 11 residues. The CDR3 DNA reads as TGTGCCAGCTCACTGCGGGATGGCTACACCTTC. Protein: CASSLRDGYTF.

This chain links TRBV6-5 with TRBJ2-5; D uncertain. The V end lost 7 bases, the J end lost 1 base, and 13 bases lay between the germline ends. Per germline, CDR1 MNHEY and CDR2 SVGAGI. The CDR3 has 14 amino acids. Here the CDR3 DNA reads TGTGCCAGCAAGATTGGCTACCTCCAAGAGACCCAGTACTTC. It is translated as CASKIGYLQETQYF.

The V call is TRBV7-2, the J call TRBJ2-2; 7 nucleotides line up with TRBD2. This CDR3 is 16 amino acids long. CDR1 is SGHTA, CDR2 FQGNSA, per germline. The V and J ends lost 0 bases and 0 bases, in that order; junction bases with no gene match: 1. The CDR3 sequence is CASSLAAGANTGELFF. The CDR3 coding sequence is TGTGCCAGCAGCTTAGCCGCGGGGGCGAACACCGGGGAGCTGTTTTTT. Combining the CDR3 with reference TRBV7-2 and TRBJ2-2 gives the whole variable domain GAGVSQSPSNKVTEKGKDVELRCDPISGHTALYWYRQSLGQGLEFLIYFQGNSAPDKSGLPSDRFSAERTGGSVSTLTIQRTQQEDSAVYLCASSLAAGANTGELFFGEGSRLTVL.

This rearrangement joins TRBV14 to TRBJ2-1; TRBD1 matches 9 bases. Germline CDR1 reads SGHDN; CDR2 reads FVKESK. The trim removed 0 bases at V and 5 bases at J, leaving 11 bases unmatched. CDR3 length: 18 amino acids. Here the CDR3 reads CASSQEVFPDRGNNEQFF. In DNA, the CDR3 is TGTGCCAGCAGCCAAGAGGTTTTTCCGGACAGGGGAAACAATGAGCAGTTCTTC.

This clone was recorded a few times. As DNA, the CDR3 is TGTGCCAGCAGCATGCAGAGATACGAGCAGTACTTC. This translates into CASSMQRYEQYF. This chain links TRBV7-2 with TRBJ2-7; D is unresolved. Germline CDR1 SGHTA, CDR2 FQGNSA. CDR3 length equals 12 residues. Trimming cost V 5 bases and J 4 bases, with 9 bases left between them.

This chain connects TRBV20-1 to TRBJ1-4; no definite D call. The CDR3 has 11 amino acids. V lost 0 bases and J 11 bases, leaving 7 bases between the germline ends. Germline loops: CDR1 DFQATT, CDR2 SNEGSKA (reference sequence). The CDR3 region has the DNA TGCAGTGCTAGAGATGACAAGAAACTGTTTTTT. Its translation: CSARDDKKLFF.

The chain joins TRBV7-9 to TRBJ1-2, with D hard to call. Germline values: CDR1 SEHNR, CDR2 FQNEAQ (reference sequence). The CDR3 contains 13 residues. Trimming cost V 1 base and J 4 bases, with 7 bases left between them. The CDR3, as DNA: TGTGCCAGCAGCTTAGAAGTCCGCTATGGCTACACCTTC. As protein: CASSLEVRYGYTF.

The V and J genes are TRBV2 and TRBJ2-5; D might be TRBD2 (6 bases). V was pared by 6 bases and J by 2 bases, with 22 bases between. The CDR3 loop spans 17 amino acids. Germline V gene data show CDR1 as SNHLY and CDR2 as FYNNEI. The CDR3 region is CASSDEGAGLLQETQYF. As DNA, the CDR3 is TGTGCCAGCAGCGACGAAGGGGCGGGACTCCTTCAAGAGACCCAGTACTTC.

The V gene is TRBV7-2, the J gene TRBJ2-2, with TRBD1 identical over 12 bases. Germline lookup yields CDR1 SGHTA and CDR2 FQGNSA. V shed 5 bases and J 7 bases; nucleotides not matched to a gene: 2. This CDR3 has 14 residues. The CDR3 DNA follows: TGTGCCAGCAGCCGGGACAGGGGGCGCGGGGAGCTGTTTTTT. Translating it yields CASSRDRGRGELFF.

The chain couples TRBV25-1 to TRBJ1-3, with 9 bases matching TRBD1. V gave up 1 base and J gave up 5 bases; unmatched junction bases: 6. The CDR3 runs 16 residues. The germline gives CDR1 MGHDK, CDR2 SYGVNS. The DNA for the CDR3 is TGTGCCAGCAGTGAATTTCGGGACAGGGTGCGAAACACCATATATTTT. Translating gives CASSEFRDRVRNTIYF.

The rearrangement uses TRBV19 and TRBJ2-7, with 8 positions matching TRBD1. This CDR3 has 16 residues. Unmatched junction bases numbered 10, after V lost 0 bases and J lost 6 bases. Germline lookup yields CDR1 LNHDA and CDR2 SQIVND (reference sequence). CDR3 region: CASSIDYRDRRVEQYF. Here the CDR3 DNA reads TGTGCCAGTAGTATAGATTACCGGGACAGGAGGGTCGAGCAGTACTTC.

The chain carries TRBV28 and TRBJ2-5, with 12 positions matching TRBD2. Trimming removed 4 bases from V and 5 bases from J; junction bases left unmatched: 5. Per germline, CDR1 MDHEN and CDR2 SYDVKM. The CDR3 covers 15 residues. The CDR3 loop is CASSSLAGGPETQYF. In nucleotides, the CDR3 is TGTGCCAGCAGTTCACTAGCGGGAGGCCCCGAGACCCAGTACTTC.

CDR3 DNA: TGTGCCAGCAGCCCCTACCTAGTGGGGGGCGATCCCCTAACGGTCTATGGCTACACCTTC. Translating it yields CASSPYLVGGDPLTVYGYTF. The rearrangement joins TRBV7-6 to TRBJ1-2; D is perhaps TRBD1 (6 bases). From germline, CDR1 is SGHVS and CDR2 FNYEAQ. The CDR3 sequence is 20 residues long. V was trimmed by 5 bases and J by 4 bases, leaving 32 bases between them.

The genes are TRBV9 and TRBJ2-5, with D possibly matching TRBD2 (5 bases). The CDR3 covers 15 residues. CDR1 and CDR2 from the germline V gene are SGDLS and YYNGEE. V lost 0 bases and J lost 4, with 13 bases in between. CDR3 nucleotides: TGTGCCAGCAGCGTAGGTGGCAGCGGAAGAGAGACCCAGTACTTC. Translating gives CASSVGGSGRETQYF.

The chain is built from TRBV7-9 and TRBJ1-4; 10 bases are a match to TRBD1. Per germline, CDR1 SEHNR and CDR2 FQNEAQ (reference sequence). Trimming at V came to 2 bases and at J to 6 bases, leaving 9 bases not matched to a gene. CDR3 size: 17 residues. The CDR3 DNA follows: TGTGCCAGCAGCTTAAACCTGACAGGGGGCGGTTATGAAAAACTGTTTTTT. This codes for CASSLNLTGGGYEKLFF. Based on the CDR3 plus reference TRBV7-9 and TRBJ1-4, the full variable domain is DTGVSQNPRHKITKRGQNVTFRCDPISEHNRLYWYRQTLGQGPEFLTYFQNEAQLEKSRLLSDRFSAERPKGSFSTLEIQRTEQGDSAMYLCASSLNLTGGGYEKLFFGSGTQLSVL.

The rearrangement joins TRBV7-9 to TRBJ2-5; 10 nucleotides agree with TRBD2. The junction had 5 bases not matched to a gene; V was cut back by 4 bases and J by 0 bases. There are 16 residues in the CDR3. Germline CDR1 SEHNR, CDR2 FQNEAQ (reference sequence). DNA of the CDR3: TGTGCCAGCAGCTCCCCGGGACTAGCGAACCAAGAGACCCAGTACTTC. This translates into CASSSPGLANQETQYF.

The V gene is TRBV29-1, the J gene TRBJ1-4; 10 positions agree with TRBD1. Germline V CDR1 and CDR2: SQVTM, ANQGSEA. The CDR3 contains 13 residues. Unmatched junction bases numbered 4, after V lost 4 bases and J lost 8 bases. The CDR3 here is CSVGQGAWEKLFF. The CDR3 nucleotides read TGCAGCGTTGGACAGGGGGCTTGGGAAAAACTGTTTTTT. Full variable domain (rest looked up from reference TRBV29-1 and TRBJ1-4): SAVISQKPSRDICQRGTSLTIQCQVDSQVTMMFWYRQQPGQSLTLIATANQGSEATYESGFVIDKFPISRPNLTFSTLTVSNMSPEDSSIYLCSVGQGAWEKLFFGSGTQLSVL.

The J gene is TRBJ1-1, the V gene TRBV5-1; no clear D gene. Per the germline V gene, CDR1 is SGHRS and CDR2 is YFSETQ. CDR3 length: 16 amino acids. V dropped 4 bases and J dropped 1 base, with 17 bases sitting between them. The CDR3: CASSRTPDSPNTEAFF. Here the CDR3 DNA reads TGCGCCAGCAGCCGCACCCCGGACTCACCGAACACTGAAGCTTTCTTT. The full variable domain, completed using reference TRBV5-1 and TRBJ1-1, is KAGVTQTPRYLIKTRGQQVTLSCSPISGHRSVSWYQQTPGQGLQFLFEYFSETQRNKGNFPGRFSGRQFSNSRSEMNVSTLELGDSALYLCASSRTPDSPNTEAFFGQGTRLTVV.